These T cell receptor beta chains were read from a single sample in a study of blood T cell repertoires in COVID-19. Assay: immunoSEQ multiplex PCR; the TCRdb copy retains only in-frame clones and omits some. The sample consists of about 170,000 clones, roughly 87% of them appearing once. The source material was peripheral blood. Receptors were obtained from a woman aged 70 to 79 with acute or convalescent COVID-19. CDR3s include the opening cysteine and the closing phenylalanine or tryptophan. The D gene is left open where the match is weak. Clone size is shown for a subset of rows, as once, few, many or a class of expanded clone.

d_gene,abundance,v_gene,j_gene,CDR3aa,CDR3nt
TRBD1,NA,TRBV7-2,TRBJ1-2,CASSLGGTGGYGYTF,TGTGCCAGCAGCCTAGGCGGGACAGGCGGCTATGGCTACACCTTC
NA,few,TRBV7-8,TRBJ1-2,CASSRGTLGAYGYTF,TGTGCCAGCAGCCGAGGGACACTTGGGGCCTATGGCTACACCTTC
NA,NA,TRBV19,TRBJ1-5,CASSTAVWQPQHF,TGTGCCAGTAGTACCGCAGTCTGGCAGCCCCAGCATTTT
NA,NA,TRBV7-2,TRBJ1-1,CASSPTGRTGTEAFF,TGTGCCAGCAGCCCCACAGGAAGAACGGGCACTGAAGCTTTCTTT
NA,NA,TRBV27,TRBJ2-3,CASSLLFSRGRPNLTQYF,TGTGCCAGCAGTTTATTGTTTTCCAGGGGTCGACCGAACCTTACGCAGTATTTT
TRBD2,once,TRBV5-4,TRBJ2-7,CASSPRRLAGAGEQYF,TGTGCCAGCAGCCCAAGACGGCTAGCGGGAGCGGGAGAGCAGTACTTC
TRBD2,NA,TRBV7-9,TRBJ2-1,CASSLGSGGPNEQFF,TGTGCCAGCAGCTTAGGTAGCGGGGGGCCCAATGAGCAGTTCTTC
TRBD1,few,TRBV6-5,TRBJ1-1,CASSYNRGQKNTEAFF,TGTGCCAGCAGTTACAACCGGGGACAGAAGAACACTGAAGCTTTCTTT
NA,NA,TRBV28,TRBJ1-2,CASRSGGLSYGYTF,TGTGCCAGCAGGTCCGGGGGGCTGAGCTATGGCTACACCTTC
TRBD2,once,TRBV7-2,TRBJ2-1,CASSLPGLAGGEQFF,TGTGCCAGCAGCTTACCGGGACTAGCGGGAGGTGAGCAGTTCTTC
NA,NA,TRBV4-3,TRBJ2-3,CASSRHGTPGKYF,TGCGCCAGCAGCCGTCACGGGACTCCCGGAAAGTATTTT